This T cell receptor beta chain was recorded in a study of blood T cell repertoires in COVID-19. Study-wide context: Samples representing acute and convalescent COVID-19 were sourced from the United States, Italy and Spain. PBMCs, B-cell-depleted T cells, or T cells provided the cDNA or gDNA that made up the material.

The protocol was immunoSEQ multiplex PCR, while the TCRdb copy is restricted to in-frame clones and leaves out a portion. The sample includes about 180,000 clones, more than 70% of them seen just once. Germline CDR1 reads SGHRS; CDR2 reads YFSETQ. The J segment lost 7 bases and the V segment lost 1 base, leaving 13 bases of the junction unmatched. This CDR3 spans 17 amino acids. This TCR came from a woman in her thirties with acute or convalescent COVID-19. The gene calls are TRBV5-1 and TRBJ2-5, with 10 nucleotides matching TRBD2. Source material: peripheral blood. As DNA, the CDR3 is TGCGCCAGCAGCTTGAAATGGGTAGCGGGAGGAGGAGGGACCCAGTACTTC. Translation: CASSLKWVAGGGGTQYF.